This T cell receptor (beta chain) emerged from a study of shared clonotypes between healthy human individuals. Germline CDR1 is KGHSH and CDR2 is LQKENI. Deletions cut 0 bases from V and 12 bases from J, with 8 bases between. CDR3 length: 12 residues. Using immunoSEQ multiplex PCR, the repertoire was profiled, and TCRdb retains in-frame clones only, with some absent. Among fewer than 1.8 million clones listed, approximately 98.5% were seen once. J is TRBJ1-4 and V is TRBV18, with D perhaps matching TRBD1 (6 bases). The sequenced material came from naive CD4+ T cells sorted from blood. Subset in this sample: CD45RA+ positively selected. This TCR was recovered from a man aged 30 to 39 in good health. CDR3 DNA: TGTGCCAGCTCACCACCGGGGGGGCAACTGTTTTTT. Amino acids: CASSPPGGQLFF. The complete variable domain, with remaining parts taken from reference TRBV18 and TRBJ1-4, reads NAGVMQNPRHLVRRRGQEARLRCSPMKGHSHVYWYRQLPEEGLKFMVYLQKENIIDESGMPKERFSAEFPKEGPSILRIQQVVRGDSAAYFCASSPPGGQLFFGSGTQLSVL.